These 26 T cell receptor beta chains were sequenced from one sample in a study of T cell changes during pregnancy in multiple sclerosis. Repertoires were generated with immunoSEQ multiplex PCR, while TCRdb's copy carries only in-frame clones and drops some. The data hold approximately 61,000 clones, with 85% to 95% observed a single time. The sequences come from peripheral blood, collected after pregnancy. The receptor set was obtained from a female donor in good health, enrolled as a control in a pregnancy study.

The chain couples TRBV6-5 to TRBJ2-7; 10 nucleotides line up with TRBD1. The germline V gene encodes CDR1 MNHEY and CDR2 SVGAGI. V gave up 2 bases and J gave up 1 base; unmatched junction bases: 5. This CDR3 has 16 residues. The CDR3 spells CASSYRRDRGSYEQYF. The CDR3 DNA reads TGTGCCAGCAGTTACCGACGGGACAGGGGTTCCTACGAGCAGTACTTC.

The V and J genes are TRBV7-2 and TRBJ2-2; 7 bases fit TRBD1. CDR1 SGHTA and CDR2 FQGNSA come from the germline V gene. The CDR3 loop spans 15 amino acids. After removal of 5 bases from V and 3 bases from J, the junction contained 6 bases not matched to a gene. CDR3: CASSTDREYTGELFF. CDR3 DNA sequence: TGTGCCAGCAGCACAGACAGGGAATACACCGGGGAGCTGTTTTTT. The full variable domain, rest sourced from reference TRBV7-2 and TRBJ2-2, is GAGVSQSPSNKVTEKGKDVELRCDPISGHTALYWYRQSLGQGLEFLIYFQGNSAPDKSGLPSDRFSAERTGGSVSTLTIQRTQQEDSAVYLCASSTDREYTGELFFGEGSRLTVL.

V gene TRBV5-6 combines with J gene TRBJ2-1; weak D call: TRBD2 (5 bases). This CDR3 is 13 amino acids long. V shed 4 bases and J shed 10 bases, with 15 bases lying between them. Germline V lookup: CDR1 SGHDT, CDR2 YYEEEE. The CDR3 loop reads CASSNGRPGEQFF. As DNA, the CDR3 is TGTGCCAGCAGCAACGGACGACCGGGGGAGCAGTTCTTC. The full variable domain, completed using reference TRBV5-6 and TRBJ2-1, is DAGVTQSPTHLIKTRGQQVTLRCSPKSGHDTVSWYQQALGQGPQFIFQYYEEEERQRGNFPDRFSGHQFPNYSSELNVNALLLGDSALYLCASSNGRPGEQFFGPGTRLTVL.

The gene calls are TRBV5-5 and TRBJ2-1, with a possible D match to TRBD1 (6 bases). Germline values: CDR1 SGHKS, CDR2 YYEKEE (reference sequence). The CDR3 has 14 amino acids. Trimming took 3 bases from V and 4 from J, leaving 11 bases between them. CDR3 bases: TGTGCCAGCAGCTATAGGACAGAGTACAATGAGCAGTTCTTC. Its translation: CASSYRTEYNEQFF.

The gene calls are TRBV18 and TRBJ2-7, with 7 positions matching TRBD1. The CDR3 sequence is 14 residues long. The germline V gene has CDR1 KGHSH and CDR2 LQKENI. J gave up 3 bases and V 3 bases, and 5 bases lay outside the gene matches. Here the CDR3 DNA reads TGTGCCAGCTCACCGAGACAGGGAGACTACGAGCAGTACTTC. It codes for CASSPRQGDYEQYF.

The chain uses TRBV11-3 and TRBJ2-7; TRBD2 agrees at 7 bases. The CDR3 totals 15 residues. Germline V gene lookup returns CDR1 SGHNT and CDR2 YENEEA. Germline trimming cut 6 bases from V and 6 bases from J; bases unmatched to any gene: 14. In DNA form, the CDR3 reads TGTGCCAGCAGACTCACCGGGACTAATCTTGGCGAGCAGTACTTC. Amino acids: CASRLTGTNLGEQYF.

The genes are TRBV5-6 and TRBJ1-1; D unclear. Germline V CDR1 and CDR2: SGHDT, YYEEEE. Deletions cut 0 bases from V and 1 base from J, with 10 bases between. The CDR3 spans 15 residues. CDR3 loop: CASSLAVVRNTEAFF. The CDR3 region has the DNA TGTGCCAGCAGCTTGGCCGTGGTGAGGAACACTGAAGCTTTCTTT.

The chain couples TRBV10-2 to TRBJ2-1; unclear D gene. Germline loops: CDR1 WSHSY, CDR2 SAAADI. This CDR3 has 17 residues. V was shortened by 2 bases and J by 0 bases, with 14 bases between the two germline ends. This chain's CDR3 is CASSEVLLPRSYNEQFF. CDR3 in DNA: TGCGCCAGCAGTGAGGTCTTACTCCCCCGCTCCTACAATGAGCAGTTCTTC.

This chain connects TRBV27 to TRBJ2-1; 7 bases fit TRBD2. The V gene's germline CDR1 is MNHEY and CDR2 SMNVEV (reference sequence). This CDR3 is 15 amino acids long. V trimming: 5 bases; J trimming: 4 bases; junction bases outside the gene matches: 8. As DNA, the CDR3 is TGTGCCAGCAGTGCATATAGCGGGCAGTACAATGAGCAGTTCTTC. Translation: CASSAYSGQYNEQFF.

CDR3 sequence (DNA): TGTGCCAGCAGCCAGTACAGGGAAAGCTCTGGGGCCAACGTCCTGACTTTC. The encoded protein is CASSQYRESSGANVLTF. The chain couples TRBV11-2 to TRBJ2-6, with D tentatively TRBD1 (6 bases). V lost 5 bases, J lost 0 bases, and 14 bases lay in between. The CDR3 consists of 17 residues. The germline gives CDR1 SGHAT, CDR2 FQNNGV.

This sequence joins TRBV28 and TRBJ2-1; 10 bases align to TRBD1. Germline V gene data show CDR1 as MDHEN and CDR2 as SYDVKM. This CDR3 has 16 amino acids. V gave up 7 bases and J gave up 2 bases; unmatched junction bases: 8. CDR3 loop: CASTTEGTGAYNEQFF. DNA for the CDR3: TGTGCCAGCACCACTGAGGGGACAGGGGCCTACAATGAGCAGTTCTTC.

The V gene is TRBV11-3, the J gene TRBJ2-7, with a weak D call TRBD1 (5 bases). Per the germline V gene, CDR1 is SGHNT and CDR2 is YENEEA. The CDR3 is made up of 14 amino acids. V was cut by 5 bases and J by 4 bases, with 15 bases left in between. The CDR3 sequence: CASSRNPQDYEQYF. In DNA form, the CDR3 reads TGTGCCAGCAGCCGAAACCCACAGGATTACGAGCAGTACTTC.

V usage is TRBV4-1 and J usage is TRBJ2-3; TRBD2 is a possible D gene (5 bases). V was clipped by 4 bases and J by 3 bases, with 8 bases between them. The CDR3 is made up of 13 amino acids. The germline V gene has CDR1 MGHRA and CDR2 YSYEKL. The CDR3, as DNA: TGCGCCAGCAGCCCGGAGGCTACAGATACGCAGTATTTT. The encoded protein is CASSPEATDTQYF.

The CDR3 DNA reads TGTGCCAGCAGCTTAAACGGGACTAGCAACGAGCAGTACTTC. Its protein is CASSLNGTSNEQYF. The rearrangement links TRBV7-3 to TRBJ2-7, with 9 nucleotides matching TRBD2. CDR1 and CDR2 from the germline V gene are SGHTA and FQGTGA. Trimming at V came to 1 base and at J to 5 bases, leaving 3 bases not matched to a gene. There are 14 residues in the CDR3. Using reference TRBV7-3 and TRBJ2-7 for the parts outside the CDR3, the full variable domain is GAGVSQTPSNKVTEKGKYVELRCDPISGHTALYWYRQSLGQGPEFLIYFQGTGAADDSGLPNDRFFAVRPEGSVSTLKIQRTERGDSAVYLCASSLNGTSNEQYFGPGTRLTVT.

The chain has TRBV30 and TRBJ1-2, with TRBD1 matching 7 bases. Germline-derived CDR1 and CDR2 are GTSNPN and SVGIG (reference sequence). The CDR3 loop spans 13 amino acids. V gave up 8 bases and J gave up 4 bases; unmatched junction bases: 10. CDR3 protein: CARQNRGLYGYTF. CDR3 DNA: TGTGCCCGCCAAAACAGGGGACTCTATGGCTACACCTTC.

The rearrangement joins TRBV5-4 to TRBJ1-5; no firm D call. CDR3 length: 15 amino acids. CDR1 is SGHNT, CDR2 YYREEE, per germline (reference sequence). V dropped 0 bases and J dropped 6 bases, with 13 bases sitting between them. CDR3 bases: TGTGCCAGCAGCTTGGGACCCGCAGCGGGTCAGCCCCAGCATTTT. Protein: CASSLGPAAGQPQHF.

The V gene is TRBV7-8, the J gene TRBJ1-1; D is ambiguous. The CDR3 length is 17 residues. Germline CDR1 reads SGHVS; CDR2 reads FQNEAQ. The V end was cut by 5 bases, the J end by 3 bases, with 22 bases between. This CDR3 is CASSRVLTRGIDTEAFF. CDR3 in DNA: TGTGCCAGCAGCCGAGTTCTTACCCGGGGAATTGACACTGAAGCTTTCTTT.

V is TRBV15 and J is TRBJ2-1; TRBD2 matches at 7 bases. Germline CDR1 LNHNV, CDR2 YYDKDF (reference sequence). The CDR3 extends over 12 amino acids. Losses at the gene ends were 8 bases for V and 9 bases for J; bases not matched to a gene: 7. CDR3 bases: TGTGCCACCGGTGTTTGGGGGGGTGAGCAGTTCTTC. It translates to CATGVWGGEQFF. Full variable domain (outside the CDR3, taken from reference TRBV15 and TRBJ2-1): DAMVIQNPRYQVTQFGKPVTLSCSQTLNHNVMYWYQQKSSQAPKLLFHYYDKDFNNEADTPDNFQSRRPNTSFCFLDIRSPGLGDTAMYLCATGVWGGEQFFGPGTRLTVL.

The CDR3 nucleotides are TGTGCCTGTTATTACGGCGACTCCCAAGAGACCCAGTACTTC. This translates into CACYYGDSQETQYF. V gene TRBV6-1 combines with J gene TRBJ2-5; D is uncertain. Germline CDR1 reads MNHNS; CDR2 reads SASEGT. The CDR3 has 14 residues. The V end lost 11 bases, the J end lost 1 base, and 17 bases lay between the germline ends.

The chain links TRBV6-1 to TRBJ1-3; 8 bases align to TRBD1. Germline CDR1 is MNHNS and CDR2 is SASEGT. V shed 6 bases and J 2 bases; nucleotides not matched to a gene: 3. CDR3 length equals 14 residues. CDR3 loop: CASRSRGPGNTIYF. In DNA form, the CDR3 reads TGTGCCAGCAGATCCAGGGGGCCTGGAAACACCATATATTTT.

This chain joins TRBV7-8 and TRBJ1-5; 7 bases fit TRBD1. The CDR3 is 14 amino acids. CDR1 is SGHVS, CDR2 FQNEAQ, per germline. J lost 3 bases, V lost 6 bases, and 5 bases had no gene match. DNA of the CDR3: TGTGCCAGCAGTCGGGGACAGATCAATCAGCCCCAGCATTTT. It encodes CASSRGQINQPQHF.

This clone appeared a single time. The genes are TRBV5-4 and TRBJ1-2; TRBD1 agrees at 9 bases. Germline CDR1 reads SGHNT; CDR2 reads YYREEE (reference sequence). This CDR3 has 17 residues. Trimming took 3 bases from V and 2 from J; bases not matched to a gene: 11. The CDR3 DNA follows: TGTGCCAGCAGCTGGGAGGGGTGGGACAGGGAGAACTATGGCTACACCTTC. This translates into CASSWEGWDRENYGYTF. Full variable domain (missing parts from reference TRBV5-4 and TRBJ1-2): ETGVTQSPTHLIKTRGQQVTLRCSSQSGHNTVSWYQQALGQGPQFIFQYYREEENGRGNFPPRFSGLQFPNYSSELNVNALELDDSALYLCASSWEGWDRENYGYTFGSGTRLTVV.

This chain connects TRBV13 to TRBJ2-6; D remains unclear. With 6 bases removed from V and 4 bases from J, the gap between germline ends came to 16 bases. The CDR3 runs 16 residues. Germline lookup yields CDR1 PRHDT and CDR2 FYEKMQ (reference sequence). The CDR3 DNA reads as TGTGCCAGCAGACGTATCCCTTCTCGGGGGGCCAACGTCCTGACTTTC. Translated, it gives CASRRIPSRGANVLTF.

This clone was counted a single time. The V gene is TRBV6-5, the J gene TRBJ1-3; TRBD1 agrees at 7 bases. V shed 0 bases and J 4 bases; nucleotides not matched to a gene: 3. There are 15 residues in the CDR3. Germline V gene sequence: CDR1 MNHEY, CDR2 SVGAGI. The CDR3 here is CASSYSGGPGNTIYF. CDR3 in DNA: TGTGCCAGCAGTTACTCAGGGGGCCCAGGAAACACCATATATTTT.

V is TRBV20-1 and J is TRBJ2-7; no firm D call. The CDR3 extends over 11 amino acids. V was cut by 5 bases and J by 4 bases, with 9 bases left in between. Germline loops: CDR1 DFQATT, CDR2 SNEGSKA (reference sequence). CDR3 protein: CSAPSRYEQYF. CDR3 sequence (DNA): TGCAGTGCTCCGTCTCGGTACGAGCAGTACTTC.

The J gene is TRBJ2-7, the V gene TRBV2, with 15 positions matching TRBD2. CDR3 length equals 18 residues. Losses at the gene ends were 8 bases for V and 3 bases for J; bases not matched to a gene: 14. Germline loops: CDR1 SNHLY, CDR2 FYNNEI. CDR3 coding DNA: TGTGCCAGCGAAGGGGGAGGACTAGCGGGAGGGTCCTTCTACGAGCAGTACTTC. It codes for CASEGGGLAGGSFYEQYF.